The following is a T cell receptor (beta chain) sequence with its context. The data belong to a study of blood T cell repertoires in COVID-19. Study-level information: Sources were T cells, B-cell-depleted T cells, or PBMCs; the material itself was cDNA or gDNA.

Original processing methods: By means of reference gene primer amplification, nucleated cell counts were estimated. Assay: immunoSEQ multiplex PCR; the TCRdb copy retains only in-frame clones and omits some. V, J and clone size reflect that table, while D and trimming were determined from the DNA. Of roughly 310,000 clones detected, over 85% appear once; the ten largest clones hold 2.6%. All enrollees were roughly 18 to 89 years old and from 20 to 25 US areas. Specimen: PBMCs or T cells enriched from blood (not recorded which). The TCR was taken from a man in his sixties who had recovered from COVID-19.

CDR3 amino acids: CASSLSTDYGYTF. The CDR3 DNA is TGCGCCAGCAGCTTATCGACAGACTATGGCTACACCTTC. The chain has TRBV5-1 and TRBJ1-2; a weak D match, TRBD1 (5 bases). The CDR3 loop spans 13 amino acids. V was cut by 2 bases and J by 3 bases, with 8 bases left in between. The germline V gene has CDR1 SGHRS and CDR2 YFSETQ. The full variable domain, in which reference TRBV5-1 and TRBJ1-2 provide the parts outside the CDR3, is KAGVTQTPRYLIKTRGQQVTLSCSPISGHRSVSWYQQTPGQGLQFLFEYFSETQRNKGNFPGRFSGRQFSNSRSEMNVSTLELGDSALYLCASSLSTDYGYTFGSGTRLTVV.